The rows below give T cell receptor beta chains drawn from one sample of a study of shared clonotypes between healthy human individuals. Using immunoSEQ multiplex PCR, the repertoire was profiled, and TCRdb retains in-frame clones only, with some absent. The data hold 550,000 to 800,000 clones, with around 74% observed a single time. The sequenced sample consisted of memory CD4+ T cells sorted from blood. All receptors derive from a woman in her twenties or thirties in good health. CDR3s include the opening cysteine and the closing phenylalanine or tryptophan. Fields, in order: J gene, D gene, clone size, V gene, CDR3 protein, CDR3 DNA. The D gene is left open where the match is weak. Clone sizes are given selectively: once, few, many, or a class where the clone is expanded.

j_gene: TRBJ1-2
d_gene: .
abundance: .
v_gene: TRBV7-9
CDR3aa: CASSLTDGTSYGYTF
CDR3nt: TGTGCCAGCAGCTTAACCGACGGGACGAGCTATGGCTACACCTTC

j_gene: TRBJ2-7
d_gene: TRBD1
abundance: .
v_gene: TRBV28
CDR3aa: CASNLPGQGVYEQYF
CDR3nt: TGTGCCAGCAACTTGCCGGGACAGGGGGTCTACGAGCAGTACTTC

j_gene: TRBJ2-3
d_gene: .
abundance: .
v_gene: TRBV5-5
CDR3aa: CASSFLAHTDTQYF
CDR3nt: TGTGCCAGCAGCTTTCTAGCGCACACAGATACGCAGTATTTT

j_gene: TRBJ1-1
d_gene: .
abundance: .
v_gene: TRBV6-4
CDR3aa: CASSGASQNTEAFF
CDR3nt: TGTGCCAGCAGTGGGGCCTCCCAGAACACTGAAGCTTTCTTT

j_gene: TRBJ2-2
d_gene: .
abundance: .
v_gene: TRBV28
CDR3aa: CASTTQGGLGTGELFF
CDR3nt: TGTGCCAGCACCACACAAGGGGGGCTGGGCACCGGGGAGCTGTTTTTT

j_gene: TRBJ1-2
d_gene: .
abundance: .
v_gene: TRBV6-5
CDR3aa: CASSYSALRVGGYTF
CDR3nt: TGTGCCAGCAGTTACTCGGCCTTGAGGGTAGGGGGCTACACCTTC

j_gene: TRBJ1-3
d_gene: .
abundance: many
v_gene: TRBV4-1
CDR3aa: CASSQDQGNTIYF
CDR3nt: TGCGCCAGCAGCCAAGATCAGGGAAACACCATATATTTT

j_gene: TRBJ2-7
d_gene: TRBD2
abundance: few
v_gene: TRBV15
CDR3aa: CAIGKTSGSYEQYF
CDR3nt: TGTGCCATCGGAAAGACTAGCGGTTCCTACGAGCAGTACTTC

j_gene: TRBJ2-7
d_gene: .
abundance: .
v_gene: TRBV7-2
CDR3aa: CASSQGPGRSEQYF
CDR3nt: TGTGCCAGCAGCCAAGGACCGGGACGGAGCGAGCAGTACTTC

j_gene: TRBJ2-1
d_gene: TRBD2
abundance: .
v_gene: TRBV5-1
CDR3aa: CASSLGLASRSYNEQFF
CDR3nt: TGCGCCAGCAGCCTTGGACTAGCGAGCCGCTCCTACAATGAGCAGTTCTTC

j_gene: TRBJ2-1
d_gene: TRBD2
abundance: few
v_gene: TRBV7-9
CDR3aa: CASSLGGTSGSPVFF
CDR3nt: TGTGCCAGCAGCTTAGGGGGGACTAGCGGGAGCCCCGTGTTCTTC

j_gene: TRBJ2-7
d_gene: TRBD1
abundance: .
v_gene: TRBV6-4
CDR3aa: CASSEDRVSSYEQYF
CDR3nt: TGTGCCAGCAGTGAAGACAGGGTCAGCTCCTACGAGCAGTACTTC

j_gene: TRBJ2-2
d_gene: .
abundance: .
v_gene: TRBV5-4
CDR3aa: CASSLDPANTGELFF
CDR3nt: TGTGCCAGCAGCTTGGATCCAGCGAACACCGGGGAGCTGTTTTTT

j_gene: TRBJ2-2
d_gene: .
abundance: .
v_gene: TRBV5-4
CDR3aa: CASSLSLPGELFF
CDR3nt: TGTGCCAGCAGCTTGTCGTTGCCCGGGGAGCTGTTTTTT

j_gene: TRBJ2-3
d_gene: .
abundance: few
v_gene: TRBV7-2
CDR3aa: CASSLGSSVLTDTQYF
CDR3nt: TGTGCCAGCAGCTTAGGAAGCAGCGTACTCACAGATACGCAGTATTTT

j_gene: TRBJ1-2
d_gene: .
abundance: .
v_gene: TRBV5-1
CDR3aa: CASSRTDRNYGYTF
CDR3nt: TGCGCCAGCAGCCGAACAGACAGGAACTATGGCTACACCTTC

j_gene: TRBJ1-1
d_gene: .
abundance: .
v_gene: TRBV18
CDR3aa: CASSPLDGPTEAFF
CDR3nt: TGTGCCAGCTCACCACTCGACGGACCCACTGAAGCTTTCTTT

j_gene: TRBJ1-1
d_gene: .
abundance: .
v_gene: TRBV6-5
CDR3aa: CASSPGGLTEAFF
CDR3nt: TGTGCCAGCAGCCCGGGGGGGCTTACTGAAGCTTTCTTT

j_gene: TRBJ1-2
d_gene: .
abundance: many
v_gene: TRBV28
CDR3aa: CASSLGGGFNGYTF
CDR3nt: TGTGCCAGCAGTTTAGGTGGGGGGTTTAATGGCTACACCTTC

j_gene: TRBJ2-7
d_gene: TRBD1
abundance: .
v_gene: TRBV7-9
CDR3aa: CASSPGGGQREQYF
CDR3nt: TGTGCCAGCAGCCCAGGGGGCGGGCAGCGCGAGCAGTACTTC

j_gene: TRBJ2-7
d_gene: TRBD1
abundance: .
v_gene: TRBV15
CDR3aa: CATSRVGGQGSSGYEQYF
CDR3nt: TGTGCCACCAGCAGAGTTGGGGGACAGGGCAGTAGTGGGTACGAGCAGTACTTC

j_gene: TRBJ1-1
d_gene: .
abundance: .
v_gene: TRBV4-2
CDR3aa: CASSQPGQRNTEAFF
CDR3nt: TGTGCCAGCAGCCAACCCGGACAGCGTAACACTGAAGCTTTCTTT

j_gene: TRBJ1-2
d_gene: .
abundance: .
v_gene: TRBV19
CDR3aa: CASSIDLLGGYTF
CDR3nt: TGTGCCAGTAGTATCGACCTGCTCGGGGGCTACACCTTC

j_gene: TRBJ1-6
d_gene: TRBD1
abundance: .
v_gene: TRBV27
CDR3aa: CASSPGTGFVGRSPLHF
CDR3nt: TGTGCCAGCAGCCCCGGGACAGGGTTCGTAGGGCGTTCACCCCTCCACTTT

j_gene: TRBJ1-2
d_gene: TRBD1
abundance: many
v_gene: TRBV14
CDR3aa: CASSQGQGYGYTF
CDR3nt: TGTGCCAGCAGCCAAGGACAGGGCTATGGCTACACCTTC

j_gene: TRBJ1-5
d_gene: .
abundance: few
v_gene: TRBV19
CDR3aa: CASSIKGNQPQHF
CDR3nt: TGTGCCAGTAGTATTAAGGGCAATCAGCCCCAGCATTTT

j_gene: TRBJ2-2
d_gene: TRBD1
abundance: .
v_gene: TRBV19
CDR3aa: CASSIDFPGTAIGYTGELFF
CDR3nt: TGTGCCAGTAGTATAGATTTTCCCGGGACAGCAATAGGGTACACCGGGGAGCTGTTTTTT

j_gene: TRBJ2-1
d_gene: TRBD2
abundance: few
v_gene: TRBV5-1
CDR3aa: CASSSSSGGYNEQFF
CDR3nt: TGCGCCAGCAGCTCCTCTTCGGGAGGCTACAATGAGCAGTTCTTC